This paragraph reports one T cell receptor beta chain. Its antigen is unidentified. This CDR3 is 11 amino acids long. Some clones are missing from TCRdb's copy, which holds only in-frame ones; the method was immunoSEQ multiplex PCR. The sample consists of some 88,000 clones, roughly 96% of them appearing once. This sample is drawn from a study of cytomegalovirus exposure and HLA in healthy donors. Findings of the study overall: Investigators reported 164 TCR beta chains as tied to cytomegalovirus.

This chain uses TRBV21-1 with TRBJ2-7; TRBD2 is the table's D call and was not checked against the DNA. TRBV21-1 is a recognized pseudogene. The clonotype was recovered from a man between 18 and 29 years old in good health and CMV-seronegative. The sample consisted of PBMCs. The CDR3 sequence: CASSSYYEQYF. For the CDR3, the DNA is TGTGCCAGCAGCTCTTACTACGAGCAGTACTTC.